This T cell receptor beta chain was profiled in a study of T-cell reconstitution after alpha-beta-depleted transplantation in children. Turning to this clonotype: Antigen: not known.

Study conclusions and caveats: There were some patients whose high TCRbeta diversity at day 60 came from surviving recipient T cells and thymic progenitors. Reportedly, only several hundred clones from non-depleted graft cells drove alpha-beta T-cell counts at about two months. Hyperexpanded clones declined; after one year, newly produced T cells mostly supplied diversity.

The TCRbeta library incorporated unique molecular identifiers. TCRdb fed the PCR reads into MiXCR, producing one record per CDR3 protein. The data contain some 830,000 distinct CDR3 sequences, roughly 16% of them singletons. Germline loops: CDR1 SEHNR, CDR2 FQNEAQ (reference sequence). V was pared by 2 bases and J by 1 base, with 17 bases between. CDR3 size: 17 residues. The sequence derives from a male patient younger than 18 who had a stem cell transplant for acute lymphoblastic leukemia, so the T cells may come from the graft donor. The input for sequencing was PBMCs, mostly from graft donor cells, taken 360 days after TCRalphabeta/CD19-depleted stem cell transplant. J is TRBJ2-5 and V is TRBV7-9; no definite D call. This CDR3 is CASSLFLTALAQETQYF. The CDR3 nucleotides read TGTGCCAGCAGCTTATTTCTGACCGCGTTGGCCCAAGAGACCCAGTACTTC.